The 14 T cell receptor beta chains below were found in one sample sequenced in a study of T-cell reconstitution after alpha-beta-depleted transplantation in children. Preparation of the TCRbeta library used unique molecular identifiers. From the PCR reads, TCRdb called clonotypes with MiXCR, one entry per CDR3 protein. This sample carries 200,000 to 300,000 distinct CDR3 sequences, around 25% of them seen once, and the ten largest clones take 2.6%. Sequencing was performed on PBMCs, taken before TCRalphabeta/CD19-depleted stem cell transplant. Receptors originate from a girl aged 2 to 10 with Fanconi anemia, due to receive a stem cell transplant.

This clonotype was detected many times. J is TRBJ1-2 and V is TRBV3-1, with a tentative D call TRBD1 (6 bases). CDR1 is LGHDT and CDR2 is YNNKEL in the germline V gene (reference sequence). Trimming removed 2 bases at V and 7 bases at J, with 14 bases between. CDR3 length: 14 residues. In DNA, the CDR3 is TGTGCCAGCAGCCAATTTCGGGGGGCGCGTGGCTACACCTTC. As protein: CASSQFRGARGYTF. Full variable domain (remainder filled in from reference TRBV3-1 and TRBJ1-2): DTAVSQTPKYLVTQMGNDKSIKCEQNLGHDTMYWYKQDSKKFLKIMFSYNNKELIINETVPNRFSPKSPDKAHLNLHINSLELGDSAVYFCASSQFRGARGYTFGSGTRLTVV.

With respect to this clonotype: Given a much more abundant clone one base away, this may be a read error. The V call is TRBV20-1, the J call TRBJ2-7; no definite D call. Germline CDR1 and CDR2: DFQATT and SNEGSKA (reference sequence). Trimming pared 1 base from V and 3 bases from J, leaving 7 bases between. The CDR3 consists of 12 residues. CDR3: CSARADDYEQYF. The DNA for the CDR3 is TGCAGTGCTAGAGCGGACGACTACGAGCAGTACTTC.

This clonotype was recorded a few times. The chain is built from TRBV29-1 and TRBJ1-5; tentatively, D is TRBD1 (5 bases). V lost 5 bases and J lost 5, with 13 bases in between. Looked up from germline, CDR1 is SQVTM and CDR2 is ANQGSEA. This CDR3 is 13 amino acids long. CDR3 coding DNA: TGCAGCGTTCGGGGGGATGGAGATCAGCCCCAGCATTTT. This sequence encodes CSVRGDGDQPQHF. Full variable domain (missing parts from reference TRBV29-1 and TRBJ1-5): SAVISQKPSRDICQRGTSLTIQCQVDSQVTMMFWYRQQPGQSLTLIATANQGSEATYESGFVIDKFPISRPNLTFSTLTVSNMSPEDSSIYLCSVRGDGDQPQHFGDGTRLSIL.

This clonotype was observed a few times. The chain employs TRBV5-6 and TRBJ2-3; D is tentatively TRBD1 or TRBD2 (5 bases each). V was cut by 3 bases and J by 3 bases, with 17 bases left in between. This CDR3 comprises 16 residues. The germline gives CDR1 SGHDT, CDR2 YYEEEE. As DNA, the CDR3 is TGTGCCAGCAGCTGGGGCCCGGAGGCCGGTACAGATACGCAGTATTTT. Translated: CASSWGPEAGTDTQYF.

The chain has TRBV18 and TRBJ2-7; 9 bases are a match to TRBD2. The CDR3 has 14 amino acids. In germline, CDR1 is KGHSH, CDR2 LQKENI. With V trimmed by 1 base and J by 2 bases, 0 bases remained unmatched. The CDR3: CASSPLAGAYEQYF. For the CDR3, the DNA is TGTGCCAGCTCACCACTAGCGGGGGCCTACGAGCAGTACTTC.

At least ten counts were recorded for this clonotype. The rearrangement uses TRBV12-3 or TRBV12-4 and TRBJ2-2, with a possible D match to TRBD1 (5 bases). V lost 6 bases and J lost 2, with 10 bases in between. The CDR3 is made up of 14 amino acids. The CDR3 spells CASSLDSNTGELFF. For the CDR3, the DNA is TGTGCCAGCAGCCTCGACAGTAACACCGGGGAGCTGTTTTTT.

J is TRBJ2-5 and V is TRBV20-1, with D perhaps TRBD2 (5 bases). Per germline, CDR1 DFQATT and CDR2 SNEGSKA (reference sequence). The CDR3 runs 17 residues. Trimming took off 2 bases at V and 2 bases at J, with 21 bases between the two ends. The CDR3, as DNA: TGCAGTGCTAGACCCCCCTCTTTTGGACTGCTACAAGAGACCCAGTACTTC. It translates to CSARPPSFGLLQETQYF.

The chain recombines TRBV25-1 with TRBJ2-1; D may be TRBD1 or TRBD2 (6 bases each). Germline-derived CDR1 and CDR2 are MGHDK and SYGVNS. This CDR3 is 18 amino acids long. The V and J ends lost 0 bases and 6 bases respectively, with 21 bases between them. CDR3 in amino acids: CASSEYIGGGGLLNEQFF. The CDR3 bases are TGTGCCAGCAGTGAATATATAGGGGGTGGGGGACTCCTCAATGAGCAGTTCTTC.

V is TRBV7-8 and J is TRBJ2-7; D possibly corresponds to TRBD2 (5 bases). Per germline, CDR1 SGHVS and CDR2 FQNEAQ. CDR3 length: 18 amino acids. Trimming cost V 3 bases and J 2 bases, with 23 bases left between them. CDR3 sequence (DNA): TGTGCCAGCAGCTTTTTGGACGGACTTCCAGCCTTCACCTACGAGCAGTACTTC. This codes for CASSFLDGLPAFTYEQYF. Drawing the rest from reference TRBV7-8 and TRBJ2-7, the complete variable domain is GAGVSQSPRYKVAKRGQDVALRCDPISGHVSLFWYQQALGQGPEFLTYFQNEAQLDKSGLPSDRFFAERPEGSVSTLKIQRTQQEDSAVYLCASSFLDGLPAFTYEQYFGPGTRLTVT.

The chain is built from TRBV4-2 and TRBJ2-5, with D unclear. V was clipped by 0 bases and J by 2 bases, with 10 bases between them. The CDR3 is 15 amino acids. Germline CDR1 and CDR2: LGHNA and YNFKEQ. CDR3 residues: CASSQERRVQETQYF. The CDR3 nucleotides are TGTGCCAGCAGCCAAGAGAGGAGAGTACAAGAGACCCAGTACTTC.

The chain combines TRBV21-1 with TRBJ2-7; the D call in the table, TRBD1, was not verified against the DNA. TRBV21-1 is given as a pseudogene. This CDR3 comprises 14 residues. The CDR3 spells CASSKGDRCYEQYF. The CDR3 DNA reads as TGTGCCAGCAGCAAAGGGGACAGGTGCTACGAGCAGTACTTC.

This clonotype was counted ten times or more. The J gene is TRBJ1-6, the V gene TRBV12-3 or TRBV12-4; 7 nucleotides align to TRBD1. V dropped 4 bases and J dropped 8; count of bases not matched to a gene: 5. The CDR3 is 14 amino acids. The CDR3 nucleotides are TGTGCCAGCAGTTCGTCGACAGGGTATTCACCCCTCCACTTT. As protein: CASSSSTGYSPLHF.

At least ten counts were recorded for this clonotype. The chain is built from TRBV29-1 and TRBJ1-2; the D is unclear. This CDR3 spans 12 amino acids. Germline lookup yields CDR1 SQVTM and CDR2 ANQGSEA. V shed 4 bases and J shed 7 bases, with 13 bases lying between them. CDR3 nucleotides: TGCAGCGTTGTTGGTCAGGACGGTGGCTACACCTTC. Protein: CSVVGQDGGYTF.

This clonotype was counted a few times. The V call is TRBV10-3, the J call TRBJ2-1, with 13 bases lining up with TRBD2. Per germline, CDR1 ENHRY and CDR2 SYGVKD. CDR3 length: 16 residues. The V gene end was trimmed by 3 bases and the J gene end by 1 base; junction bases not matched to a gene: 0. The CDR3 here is CAISELAGGSYNEQFF. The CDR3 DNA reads TGTGCCATCAGTGAACTAGCGGGAGGGTCCTACAATGAGCAGTTCTTC.